The present T cell receptor (beta chain) was sequenced within a study of T cell repertoires in cytomegalovirus infection. Background on the study: Both recently identified HLA-C-restricted and well-studied HLA-B-restricted CMV epitopes were used in the study. Public TCR beta signatures indicated both CMV infection and matching HLA type.

Study findings and constraints: Identification of carriers of CMV plus the relevant HLA was achieved through cumulative public TCR beta family frequency.

Looked up from germline, CDR1 is LGHDT and CDR2 is YNNKEL (reference sequence). There are 17 residues in the CDR3. V was cut by 6 bases and J by 1 base, with 21 bases left in between. The table lists this clonotype with a few counts. Antigen specificity is unknown. Using its own MiXCR run on the reads, TCRdb lists one record per CDR3 protein. Of around 800,000 distinct CDR3 sequences in the sample, around a third were seen once. J is TRBJ1-1 and V is TRBV3-1, with D tentatively TRBD1 (6 bases). The receptor was isolated from a human donor in good health (CMV status not recorded). Some clones in this sample may be carry-over from other donors' samples. Specimen: cultured CD8+ T cells from PBMCs, collected from culture after CMV antigen stimulation. CDR3: CASRTLDLGAPNTEAFF. The CDR3 bases are TGTGCCAGCAGGACCCTAGACCTGGGGGCCCCGAACACTGAAGCTTTCTTT.